This T cell receptor (beta chain) was recorded in a study of CD8 T cells in ankylosing spondylitis. This CDR3 is built from 14 residues. The V end lost 6 bases, the J end lost 2 bases, and 14 bases lay between the germline ends. On this clonotype: Its target is unknown.

Study-wide results and limits: Certain motif variants had earlier been reported in reactive arthritis synovial fluid and blood. Disease-associated clones were reportedly significantly overrepresented in matched ankylosing spondylitis synovial fluid. Disease-linked clones bore a CD8+ phenotype and were relatively rare in peripheral blood.

Generation of TCR beta libraries employed quantitative 5'-RACE incorporating molecular barcodes. TCRdb itself ran the 5' RACE reads through MiXCR, one entry per CDR3 protein. Of more than 300,000 distinct CDR3 sequences listed, 11% are singletons. The chain combines TRBV12-3 or TRBV12-4 with TRBJ2-7, with D possibly matching TRBD1 (6 bases). The specimen was blood, either unsorted or a sorted T cell fraction (not recorded which). The source of this sequence is a female donor with ankylosing spondylitis or in good health (not recorded which). The CDR3 is CASSPTGQPYEQYF. The CDR3 nucleotides are TGTGCCAGCAGCCCCACAGGGCAGCCCTACGAGCAGTACTTC.